These 22 T cell receptor beta chains share one sample of origin, sequenced in a study of post-analysis software for immune sequencing data. cDNA libraries of TCR beta carried unique molecular identifiers. In TCRdb, the PCR reads were re-called with MiXCR into one record per CDR3 protein. The sample lists hundreds of thousands of distinct CDR3 sequences, roughly 46% occurring once. For these TCRs, the target antigens are not known. Broader study findings: Patients used several TRBV segments, including TRBV5-6, TRBV5-1 and TRBV20-1, more often than controls.

Sequencing was carried out using blood. These receptors were taken from a girl under 18 with multiple sclerosis.

This chain uses TRBV6-5 with TRBJ1-2; a weak D match, TRBD1 (6 bases). CDR1 MNHEY and CDR2 SVGAGI come from the germline V gene. The CDR3 spans 15 residues. Between the trimmed V and J ends, which lost 6 bases and 0 bases, there was a span of 14 bases. CDR3 bases: TGTGCCAGCAGAAAAACAGGGACTTCTAACTATGGCTACACCTTC. Encoded protein: CASRKTGTSNYGYTF.

The rearrangement uses TRBV7-3 and TRBJ2-1; 8 nucleotides line up with TRBD2. The CDR3 sequence is 16 residues long. The germline CDR1 and CDR2 sequences are SGHTA and FQGTGA. With V trimmed by 2 bases and J by 7 bases, 10 bases remained unmatched. The CDR3 here is CASSLLAGGLWNEQFF. CDR3 coding DNA: TGTGCCAGCAGCTTACTAGCGGGCGGATTATGGAATGAGCAGTTCTTC.

This chain links TRBV5-1 with TRBJ2-1; 14 bases line up with TRBD2. The CDR3 runs to 15 residues. J gave up 2 bases and V 7 bases, and 2 bases lay outside the gene matches. Germline V gives CDR1 SGHRS, CDR2 YFSETQ. CDR3 amino acids: CASGTSGSTYNEQFF. The CDR3, as DNA: TGCGCCAGCGGGACTAGCGGGAGCACCTACAATGAGCAGTTCTTC.

The chain joins TRBV18 to TRBJ1-2, with unresolved D. The CDR3 runs 16 residues. V gave up 3 bases and J gave up 0 bases, with 14 bases separating them. Germline V gives CDR1 KGHSH, CDR2 LQKENI. The CDR3 DNA reads TGTGCCAGCTCACCTTACAGCGACGAAGCTAACTATGGCTACACCTTC. Amino acid sequence: CASSPYSDEANYGYTF. Supplemented by reference TRBV18 and TRBJ1-2, the full variable domain reads NAGVMQNPRHLVRRRGQEARLRCSPMKGHSHVYWYRQLPEEGLKFMVYLQKENIIDESGMPKERFSAEFPKEGPSILRIQQVVRGDSAAYFCASSPYSDEANYGYTFGSGTRLTVV.

The chain combines TRBV30 with TRBJ2-7, with 12 positions matching TRBD2. The CDR3 covers 16 residues. With 5 bases clipped from V and 0 bases from J, the junction kept 8 bases outside the gene matches. Looked up from germline, CDR1 is GTSNPN and CDR2 is SVGIG (reference sequence). The CDR3: CAWSSLAGGDSYEQYF. Written as DNA, the CDR3 is TGTGCCTGGTCATCCCTAGCGGGAGGGGACTCCTACGAGCAGTACTTC.

In its sample, this clonotype was seen a few times. The chain couples TRBV29-1 to TRBJ2-1, with 8 nucleotides matching TRBD2. V was pared by 2 bases and J by 9 bases, with 9 bases of the junction left unmatched. This CDR3 has 14 residues. Per the germline V gene, CDR1 is SQVTM and CDR2 is ANQGSEA. The CDR3 sequence is CSVESSGSMIEQFF. CDR3 sequence (DNA): TGCAGCGTTGAAAGCAGCGGGAGTATGATTGAGCAGTTCTTC.

V and J are TRBV5-1 and TRBJ2-3; no clear D gene. This CDR3 region has 13 residues. V lost 3 bases to trimming and J lost 4 bases, with 9 bases between them. CDR1 and CDR2 from the germline V gene are SGHRS and YFSETQ. The CDR3 is CASSSVTADTQYF. The CDR3 DNA sequence: TGCGCCAGCAGCTCGGTGACCGCAGATACGCAGTATTTT.

A few counts support this clonotype. V gene TRBV6-6 combines with J gene TRBJ2-5; the D gene could be TRBD1 or TRBD2 (7 bases each). CDR1 and CDR2 (germline): MNHNY, SVGAGI (reference sequence). The CDR3 is 15 residues long. Between the trimmed V and J ends, which lost 2 bases and 4 bases, there was a span of 14 bases. Here the CDR3 reads CASSYPGGGGETQYF. Written as DNA, the CDR3 is TGTGCCAGCAGTTACCCAGGGGGGGGCGGAGAGACCCAGTACTTC.

The table lists this clonotype with a few counts. The chain is built from TRBV7-2 and TRBJ2-3; possible D gene TRBD2, 5 bases. Per germline, CDR1 SGHTA and CDR2 FQGNSA. CDR3 length: 13 amino acids. V dropped 5 bases and J dropped 6 bases, with 12 bases sitting between them. In nucleotides, the CDR3 is TGTGCCAGCAGCGCGGGCCCGGAGGATACGCAGTATTTT. It specifies CASSAGPEDTQYF.

This clonotype was seen more than once but under ten times. This chain joins TRBV29-1 and TRBJ2-1; 9 nucleotides line up with TRBD1. The CDR3 loop spans 14 amino acids. Germline V gene lookup returns CDR1 SQVTM and CDR2 ANQGSEA. The ends lost 6 bases at V and 7 bases at J; junction bases unmatched: 10. CDR3 DNA sequence: TGCAGCGTGGGGACAGGGAAACGTCGGAATGAGCAGTTCTTC. Translating it yields CSVGTGKRRNEQFF.

This clonotype was seen a few times. The genes are TRBV4-1 and TRBJ2-1, with D hard to call. The CDR3 has 15 amino acids. V lost 2 bases to trimming and J lost 0 bases, with 8 bases between them. Germline V gene lookup returns CDR1 MGHRA and CDR2 YSYEKL. Here the CDR3 reads CASSQPTSSYNEQFF. DNA for the CDR3: TGCGCCAGCAGCCAACCTACGAGCTCCTACAATGAGCAGTTCTTC.

This chain uses TRBV12-5 with TRBJ2-7; TRBD1 matches at 9 bases. Germline V CDR1 and CDR2: LGHNT, FRNRAP. This CDR3 contains 12 residues. Unmatched junction bases numbered 0, after V lost 4 bases and J lost 5 bases. CDR3 bases: TGTGCTAGTGGTTGGACAGGGGACGAGCAGTACTTC. Amino acid sequence: CASGWTGDEQYF.

Comments on this clonotype: This sequence may be a read error, since a much larger clone differs from it by one base. This chain uses TRBV11-3 with TRBJ2-1; the D gene is possibly TRBD2 (6 bases). Per the germline V gene, CDR1 is SGHNT and CDR2 is YENEEA. The CDR3 is made up of 17 amino acids. Trimming took off 2 bases at V and 0 bases at J, with 14 bases between the two ends. The CDR3 reads CASSLLSGLSSYNEQFF. The CDR3 nucleotides read TGTGCCAGCAGCTTACTATCGGGACTTAGCTCCTACAATGAGCAGTTCTTC.

The chain recombines TRBV3-1 with TRBJ1-2, with 9 bases matching TRBD1. CDR3 size: 15 residues. V was clipped by 6 bases and J by 1 base; unmatched bases: 6. Germline V CDR1 and CDR2: LGHDT, YNNKEL (reference sequence). CDR3: CASRPTGGDNYGYTF. For the CDR3, the DNA is TGTGCCAGCAGGCCTACAGGGGGCGATAACTATGGCTACACCTTC. The variable domain in full, with the rest retrieved from reference TRBV3-1 and TRBJ1-2, is DTAVSQTPKYLVTQMGNDKSIKCEQNLGHDTMYWYKQDSKKFLKIMFSYNNKELIINETVPNRFSPKSPDKAHLNLHINSLELGDSAVYFCASRPTGGDNYGYTFGSGTRLTVV.

This clonotype was counted between two and nine times. The chain uses TRBV12-3 or TRBV12-4 and TRBJ1-2, with D perhaps matching TRBD1 (5 bases). The CDR3 contains 12 residues. V gave up 10 bases and J gave up 2 bases, with 11 bases separating them. CDR3 coding DNA: TGTGCCACCCGACAGACCAACTATGGCTACACCTTC. As protein: CATRQTNYGYTF.

This clonotype was seen only a few times. The V call is TRBV6-5, the J call TRBJ2-1; D is unresolved. The V gene's germline CDR1 is MNHEY and CDR2 SVGAGI. Trimming shortened V by 0 bases and J by 0 bases, and 18 bases separated the two germline ends. This CDR3 has 19 amino acids. In DNA form, the CDR3 reads TGTGCCAGCAGTTACTCAATGGGCGGCTACACGAGCTCCTACAATGAGCAGTTCTTC. It codes for CASSYSMGGYTSSYNEQFF.

Only a few counts were recorded for this clonotype. This chain joins TRBV29-1 and TRBJ2-3, with 8 positions matching TRBD2. The CDR3 runs 13 residues. Germline V gene sequence: CDR1 SQVTM, CDR2 ANQGSEA. Losses at the gene ends were 7 bases for V and 6 bases for J; bases not matched to a gene: 9. CDR3 region: CSANSGARDTQYF. The CDR3 bases are TGCAGCGCCAATAGCGGGGCCCGGGATACGCAGTATTTT.

The gene calls are TRBV7-3 and TRBJ1-2, with 7 bases identical to TRBD1. V dropped 1 base and J dropped 4; count of bases not matched to a gene: 6. The germline gives CDR1 SGHTA, CDR2 FQGTGA. The CDR3 is 15 amino acids. DNA for the CDR3: TGTGCCAGCAGCTTAAACTCAGGGGGGATCTATGGCTACACCTTC. This sequence encodes CASSLNSGGIYGYTF.

V and J are TRBV5-1 and TRBJ2-7; D possibly corresponds to TRBD1 (5 bases). Trimming took off 7 bases at V and 7 bases at J, with 27 bases between the two ends. CDR3 size: 16 residues. Germline V gene sequence: CDR1 SGHRS, CDR2 YFSETQ. The CDR3 protein is CASGVGQGRFRQEQYF. CDR3 nucleotides: TGCGCCAGCGGCGTAGGGCAGGGAAGGTTCCGACAGGAGCAGTACTTC.

This clonotype has just a few counts. The J gene is TRBJ1-1, the V gene TRBV28, with D possibly matching TRBD1 (5 bases). Trimming took off 5 bases at V and 1 base at J, with 17 bases between the two ends. CDR3 length: 16 residues. Germline-derived CDR1 and CDR2 are MDHEN and SYDVKM. Written as DNA, the CDR3 is TGTGCCAGCAGTCCTGCTTTTGAAACAGGGAACACTGAAGCTTTCTTT. Encoded protein: CASSPAFETGNTEAFF.

The J gene is TRBJ2-5, the V gene TRBV15, with TRBD1 identical over 10 bases. The DNA end favors TRBJ2-7, so the J call may be wrong. The CDR3 consists of 14 residues. Germline V gene data show CDR1 as LNHNV and CDR2 as YYDKDF (reference sequence). The CDR3 DNA reads as TGTGCCACCAGCGGCGTCCGGACAGGGGGCGAGCAGTACTTC. Residues: CATSGVRTGGEQYF.

The chain links TRBV27 to TRBJ2-1, with 9 bases matching TRBD1. V lost 5 bases, J lost 1 base, and 6 bases stayed unmatched. This CDR3 has 16 amino acids. Looked up from germline, CDR1 is MNHEY and CDR2 is SMNVEV (reference sequence). The CDR3 sequence is CASSKPGQGSYNEQFF. The DNA of the CDR3 is TGTGCCAGCAGTAAGCCGGGACAGGGTTCCTACAATGAGCAGTTCTTC.